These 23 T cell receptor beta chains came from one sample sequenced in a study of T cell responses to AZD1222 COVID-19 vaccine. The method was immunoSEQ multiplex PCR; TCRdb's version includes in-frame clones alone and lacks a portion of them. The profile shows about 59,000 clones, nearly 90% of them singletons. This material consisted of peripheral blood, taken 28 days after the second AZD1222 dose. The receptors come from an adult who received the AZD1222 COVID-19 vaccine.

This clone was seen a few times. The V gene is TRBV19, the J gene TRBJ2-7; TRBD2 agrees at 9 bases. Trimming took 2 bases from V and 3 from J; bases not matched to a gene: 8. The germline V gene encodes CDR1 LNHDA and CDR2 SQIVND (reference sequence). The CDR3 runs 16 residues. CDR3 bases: TGTGCCAGTAGTATATCTAGAGCGGGAGGATACTACGAGCAGTACTTC. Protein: CASSISRAGGYYEQYF.

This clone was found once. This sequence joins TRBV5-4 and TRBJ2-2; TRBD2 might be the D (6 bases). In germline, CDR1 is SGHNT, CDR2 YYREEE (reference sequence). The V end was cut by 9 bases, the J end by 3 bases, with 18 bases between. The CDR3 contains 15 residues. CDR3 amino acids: CATTRPGVDTGELFF. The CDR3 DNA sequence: TGTGCCACCACTCGACCGGGAGTGGACACCGGGGAGCTGTTTTTT.

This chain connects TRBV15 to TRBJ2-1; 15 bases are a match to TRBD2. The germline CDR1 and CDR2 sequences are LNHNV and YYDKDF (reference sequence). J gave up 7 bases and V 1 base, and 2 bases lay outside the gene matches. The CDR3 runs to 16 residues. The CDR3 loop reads CATSRVGTSGRNEQFF. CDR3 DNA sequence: TGTGCCACCAGCAGAGTTGGGACTAGCGGGAGGAATGAGCAGTTCTTC.

In nucleotides, the CDR3 is TGTGCCAGCAGTGGGGGGCAGCCGAATTCACCCCTCCACTTT. Its translation is CASSGGQPNSPLHF. The chain has TRBV6-4 and TRBJ1-6, with D perhaps TRBD1 (6 bases). The V end was cut by 4 bases, the J end by 7 bases, with 11 bases between. CDR3 size: 14 residues. Germline V lookup: CDR1 MRHNA, CDR2 SNTAGT.

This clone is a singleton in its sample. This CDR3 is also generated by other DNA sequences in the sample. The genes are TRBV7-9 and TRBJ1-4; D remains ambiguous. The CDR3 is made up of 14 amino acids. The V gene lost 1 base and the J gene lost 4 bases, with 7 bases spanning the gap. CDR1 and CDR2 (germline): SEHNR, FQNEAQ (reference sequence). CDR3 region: CASSLGHVNEKLFF. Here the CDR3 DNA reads TGTGCCAGCAGCTTAGGACACGTTAATGAAAAACTGTTTTTT.

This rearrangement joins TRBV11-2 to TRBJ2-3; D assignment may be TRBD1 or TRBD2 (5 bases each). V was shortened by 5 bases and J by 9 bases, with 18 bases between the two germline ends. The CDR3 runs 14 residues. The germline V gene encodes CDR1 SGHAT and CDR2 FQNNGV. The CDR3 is CASSPQGTPRTQYF. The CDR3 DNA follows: TGTGCCAGCAGCCCCCAAGGGACCCCCAGAACGCAGTATTTT.

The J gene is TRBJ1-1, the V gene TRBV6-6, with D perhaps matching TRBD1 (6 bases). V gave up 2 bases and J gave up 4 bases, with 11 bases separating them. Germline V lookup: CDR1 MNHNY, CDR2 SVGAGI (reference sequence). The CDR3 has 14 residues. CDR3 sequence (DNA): TGTGCCAGCAGTTACGGGGGGGCCGGCACTGAAGCTTTCTTT. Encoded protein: CASSYGGAGTEAFF.

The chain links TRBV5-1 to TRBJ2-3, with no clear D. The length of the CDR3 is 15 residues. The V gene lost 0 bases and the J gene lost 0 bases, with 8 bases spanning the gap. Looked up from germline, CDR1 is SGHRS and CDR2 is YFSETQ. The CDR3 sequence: CASSLDRVSTDTQYF. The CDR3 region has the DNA TGCGCCAGCAGCTTGGACCGTGTCAGCACAGATACGCAGTATTTT.

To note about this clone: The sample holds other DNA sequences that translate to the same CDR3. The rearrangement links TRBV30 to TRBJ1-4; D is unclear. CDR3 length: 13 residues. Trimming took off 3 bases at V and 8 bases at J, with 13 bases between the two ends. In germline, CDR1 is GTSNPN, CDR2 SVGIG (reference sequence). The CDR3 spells CAWSGDLREKLFF. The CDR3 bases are TGTGCCTGGAGCGGGGATCTCCGGGAAAAACTGTTTTTT.

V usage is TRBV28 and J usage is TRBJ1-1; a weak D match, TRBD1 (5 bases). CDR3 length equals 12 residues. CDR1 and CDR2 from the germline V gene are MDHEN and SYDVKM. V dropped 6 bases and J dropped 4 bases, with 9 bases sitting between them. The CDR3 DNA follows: TGTGCCAGCAGCTTGCAGGGCACTGAAGCTTTCTTT. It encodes CASSLQGTEAFF.

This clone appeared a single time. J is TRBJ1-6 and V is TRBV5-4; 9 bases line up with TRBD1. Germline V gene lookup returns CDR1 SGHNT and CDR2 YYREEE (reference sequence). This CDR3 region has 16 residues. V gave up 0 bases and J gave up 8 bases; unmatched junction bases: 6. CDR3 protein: CASSLEDRGTYSPLHF. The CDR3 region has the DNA TGTGCCAGCAGCTTGGAGGACAGGGGCACGTATTCACCCCTCCACTTT.

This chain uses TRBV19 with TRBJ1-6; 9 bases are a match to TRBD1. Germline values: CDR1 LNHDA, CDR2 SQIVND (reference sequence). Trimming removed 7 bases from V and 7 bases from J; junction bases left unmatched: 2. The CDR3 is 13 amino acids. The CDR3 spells CASKQGANSPLHF. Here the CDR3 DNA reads TGTGCCAGTAAACAGGGGGCAAATTCACCCCTCCACTTT.

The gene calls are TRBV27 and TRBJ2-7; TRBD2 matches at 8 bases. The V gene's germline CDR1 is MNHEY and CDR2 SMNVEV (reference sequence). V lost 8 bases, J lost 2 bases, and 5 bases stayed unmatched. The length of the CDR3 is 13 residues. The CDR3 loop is CASRGGRAYEQYF. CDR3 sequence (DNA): TGTGCCAGCCGGGGGGGTAGAGCCTACGAGCAGTACTTC.

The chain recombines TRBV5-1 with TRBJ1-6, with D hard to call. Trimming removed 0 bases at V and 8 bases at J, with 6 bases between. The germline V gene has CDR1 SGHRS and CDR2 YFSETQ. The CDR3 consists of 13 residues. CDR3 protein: CASSLGNDSPLHF. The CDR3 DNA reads TGCGCCAGCAGCTTGGGTAATGATTCACCCCTCCACTTT. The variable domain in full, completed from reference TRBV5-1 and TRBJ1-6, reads KAGVTQTPRYLIKTRGQQVTLSCSPISGHRSVSWYQQTPGQGLQFLFEYFSETQRNKGNFPGRFSGRQFSNSRSEMNVSTLELGDSALYLCASSLGNDSPLHFGNGTRLTVT.

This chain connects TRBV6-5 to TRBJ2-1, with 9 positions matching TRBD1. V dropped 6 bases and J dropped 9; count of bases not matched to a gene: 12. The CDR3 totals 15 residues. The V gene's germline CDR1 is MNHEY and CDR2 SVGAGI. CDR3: CASSALDRGSGEQFF. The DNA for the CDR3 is TGTGCCAGCAGCGCTCTGGACAGGGGTTCTGGTGAGCAGTTCTTC.

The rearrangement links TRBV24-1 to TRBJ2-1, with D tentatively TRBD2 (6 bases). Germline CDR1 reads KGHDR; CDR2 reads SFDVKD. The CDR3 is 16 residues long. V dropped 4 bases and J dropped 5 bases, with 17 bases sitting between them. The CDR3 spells CATSDPVGGVHNEQFF. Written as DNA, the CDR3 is TGTGCCACCAGTGACCCCGTGGGGGGTGTGCACAATGAGCAGTTCTTC.

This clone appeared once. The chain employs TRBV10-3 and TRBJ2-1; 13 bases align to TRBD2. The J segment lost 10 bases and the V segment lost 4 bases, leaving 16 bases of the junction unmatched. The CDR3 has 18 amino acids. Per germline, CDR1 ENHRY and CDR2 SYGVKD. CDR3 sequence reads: CAISGDLTSGRASWEQFF. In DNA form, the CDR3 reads TGTGCCATCAGTGGAGACCTCACTAGCGGGAGGGCCTCTTGGGAGCAGTTCTTC.

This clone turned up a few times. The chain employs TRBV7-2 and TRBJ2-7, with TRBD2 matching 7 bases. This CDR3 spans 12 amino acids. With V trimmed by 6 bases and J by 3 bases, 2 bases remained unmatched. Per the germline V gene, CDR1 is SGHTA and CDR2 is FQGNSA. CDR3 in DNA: TGTGCCAGCAGGGGGAGGGGCTACGAGCAGTACTTC. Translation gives CASRGRGYEQYF.

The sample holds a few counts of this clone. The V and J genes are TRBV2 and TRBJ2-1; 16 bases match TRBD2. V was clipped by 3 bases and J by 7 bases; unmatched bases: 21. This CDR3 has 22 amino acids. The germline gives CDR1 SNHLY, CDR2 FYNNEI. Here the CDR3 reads CASSDSGAGPGLAGGVWNEQFF. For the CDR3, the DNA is TGTGCCAGCAGTGATTCCGGGGCAGGCCCGGGACTAGCGGGAGGGGTTTGGAATGAGCAGTTCTTC. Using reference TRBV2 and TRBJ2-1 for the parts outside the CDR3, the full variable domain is EPEVTQTPSHQVTQMGQEVILRCVPISNHLYFYWYRQILGQKVEFLVSFYNNEISEKSEIFDDQFSVERPDGSNFTLKIRSTKLEDSAMYFCASSDSGAGPGLAGGVWNEQFFGPGTRLTVL.

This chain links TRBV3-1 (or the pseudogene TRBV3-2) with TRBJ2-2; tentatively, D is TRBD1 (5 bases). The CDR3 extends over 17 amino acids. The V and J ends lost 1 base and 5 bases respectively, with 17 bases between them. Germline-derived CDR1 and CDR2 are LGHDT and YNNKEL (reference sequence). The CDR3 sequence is CASSQVGQGQGTGELFF. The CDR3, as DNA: TGTGCCAGCAGCCAAGTTGGGCAAGGGCAGGGTACCGGGGAGCTGTTTTTT.

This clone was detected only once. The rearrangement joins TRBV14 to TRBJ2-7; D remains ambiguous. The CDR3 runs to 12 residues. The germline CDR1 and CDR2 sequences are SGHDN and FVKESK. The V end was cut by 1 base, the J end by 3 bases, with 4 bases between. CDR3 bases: TGTGCCAGCAGCCAAGTAAGCTACGAGCAGTACTTC. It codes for CASSQVSYEQYF.

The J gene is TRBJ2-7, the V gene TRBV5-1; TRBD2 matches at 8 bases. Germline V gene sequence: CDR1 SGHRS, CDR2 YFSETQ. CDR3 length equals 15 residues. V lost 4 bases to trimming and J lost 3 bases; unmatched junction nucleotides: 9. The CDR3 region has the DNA TGCGCCAGCAGCAGATTAGCGGGGAGCCTCTACGAGCAGTACTTC. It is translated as CASSRLAGSLYEQYF.

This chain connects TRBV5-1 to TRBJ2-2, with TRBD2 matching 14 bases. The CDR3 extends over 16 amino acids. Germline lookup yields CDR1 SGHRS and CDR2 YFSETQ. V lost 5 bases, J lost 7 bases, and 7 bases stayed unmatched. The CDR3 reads CASRSGLAGGIGELFF. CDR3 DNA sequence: TGCGCCAGCAGGTCTGGACTAGCGGGGGGTATCGGGGAGCTGTTTTTT.